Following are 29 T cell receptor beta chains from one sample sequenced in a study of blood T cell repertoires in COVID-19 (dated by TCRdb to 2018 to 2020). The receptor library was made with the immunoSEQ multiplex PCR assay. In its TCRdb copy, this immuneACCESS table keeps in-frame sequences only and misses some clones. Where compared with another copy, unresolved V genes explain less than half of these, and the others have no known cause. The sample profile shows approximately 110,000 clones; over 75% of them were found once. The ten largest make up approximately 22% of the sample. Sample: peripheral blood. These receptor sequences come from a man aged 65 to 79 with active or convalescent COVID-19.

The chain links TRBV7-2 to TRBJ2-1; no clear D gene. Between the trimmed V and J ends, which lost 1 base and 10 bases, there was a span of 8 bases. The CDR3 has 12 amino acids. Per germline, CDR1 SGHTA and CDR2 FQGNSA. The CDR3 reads CASSLEALEQFF. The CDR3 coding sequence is TGTGCCAGCAGCTTAGAAGCATTAGAGCAGTTCTTC. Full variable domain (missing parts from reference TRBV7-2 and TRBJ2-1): GAGVSQSPSNKVTEKGKDVELRCDPISGHTALYWYRQSLGQGLEFLIYFQGNSAPDKSGLPSDRFSAERTGGSVSTLTIQRTQQEDSAVYLCASSLEALEQFFGPGTRLTVL.

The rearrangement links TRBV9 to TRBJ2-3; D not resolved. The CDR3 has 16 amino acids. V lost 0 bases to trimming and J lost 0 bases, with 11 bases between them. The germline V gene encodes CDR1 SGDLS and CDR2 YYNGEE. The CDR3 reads CASSVVGTTSTDTQYF. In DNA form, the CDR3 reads TGTGCCAGCAGCGTAGTTGGAACGACTAGCACAGATACGCAGTATTTT.

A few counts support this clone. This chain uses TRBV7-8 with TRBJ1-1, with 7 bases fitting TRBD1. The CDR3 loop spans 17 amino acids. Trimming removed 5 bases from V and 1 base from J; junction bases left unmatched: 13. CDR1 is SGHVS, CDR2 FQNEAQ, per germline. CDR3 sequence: CASSPPFYGDRNTEAFF. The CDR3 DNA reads TGTGCCAGCAGCCCCCCCTTTTACGGGGACAGGAACACTGAAGCTTTCTTT.

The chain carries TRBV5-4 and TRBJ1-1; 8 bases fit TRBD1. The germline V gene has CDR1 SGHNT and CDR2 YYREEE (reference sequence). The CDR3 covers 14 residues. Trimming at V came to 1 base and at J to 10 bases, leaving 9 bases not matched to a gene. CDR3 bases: TGTGCCAGCAGCTTGCAGGGGGCCTTGGTGGGAGCTTTCTTT. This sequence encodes CASSLQGALVGAFF.

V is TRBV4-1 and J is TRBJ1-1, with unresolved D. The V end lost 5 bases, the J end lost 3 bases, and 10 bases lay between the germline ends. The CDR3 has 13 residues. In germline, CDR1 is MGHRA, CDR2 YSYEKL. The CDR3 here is CASSDDIYTEAFF. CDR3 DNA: TGCGCCAGCAGCGACGACATCTACACTGAAGCTTTCTTT.

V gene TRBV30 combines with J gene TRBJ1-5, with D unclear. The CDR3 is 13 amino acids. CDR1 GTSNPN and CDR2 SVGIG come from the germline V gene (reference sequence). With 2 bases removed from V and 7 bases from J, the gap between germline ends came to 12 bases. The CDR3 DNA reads TGTGCCTGGAGTTTTGGCGAGGGACAGCCCCAGCATTTT. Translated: CAWSFGEGQPQHF.

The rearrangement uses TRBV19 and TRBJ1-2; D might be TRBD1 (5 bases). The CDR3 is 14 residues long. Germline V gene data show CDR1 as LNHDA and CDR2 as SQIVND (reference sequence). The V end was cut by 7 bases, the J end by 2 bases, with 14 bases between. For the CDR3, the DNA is TGTGCCAGTACCCACTTGGGGGGGAACTATGGCTACACCTTC. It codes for CASTHLGGNYGYTF.

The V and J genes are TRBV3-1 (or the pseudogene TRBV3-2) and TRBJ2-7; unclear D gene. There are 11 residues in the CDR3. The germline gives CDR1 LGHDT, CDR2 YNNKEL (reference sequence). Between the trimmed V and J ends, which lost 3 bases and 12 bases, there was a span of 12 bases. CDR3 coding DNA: TGTGCCAGCAGCCATGTCTTTGAGGTGTACTTC. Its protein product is CASSHVFEVYF.

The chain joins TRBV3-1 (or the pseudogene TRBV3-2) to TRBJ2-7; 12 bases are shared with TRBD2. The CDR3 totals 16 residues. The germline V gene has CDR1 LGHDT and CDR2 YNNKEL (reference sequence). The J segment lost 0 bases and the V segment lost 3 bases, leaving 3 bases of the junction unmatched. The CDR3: CASSHLAGGSSYEQYF. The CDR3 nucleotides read TGTGCCAGCAGCCACCTAGCGGGAGGGAGCTCCTACGAGCAGTACTTC.

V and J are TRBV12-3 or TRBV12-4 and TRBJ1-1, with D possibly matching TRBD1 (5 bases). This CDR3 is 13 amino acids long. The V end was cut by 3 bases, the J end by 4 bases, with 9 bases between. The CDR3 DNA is TGTGCCAGCAGTTTCGGCGGGGGCACTGAAGCTTTCTTT. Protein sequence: CASSFGGGTEAFF.

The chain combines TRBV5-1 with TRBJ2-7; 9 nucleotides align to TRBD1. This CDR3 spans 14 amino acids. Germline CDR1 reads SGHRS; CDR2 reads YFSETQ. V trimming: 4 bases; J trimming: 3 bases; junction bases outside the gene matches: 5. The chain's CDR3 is CASSMTGGIYEQYF. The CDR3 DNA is TGCGCCAGCAGCATGACAGGGGGGATCTACGAGCAGTACTTC.

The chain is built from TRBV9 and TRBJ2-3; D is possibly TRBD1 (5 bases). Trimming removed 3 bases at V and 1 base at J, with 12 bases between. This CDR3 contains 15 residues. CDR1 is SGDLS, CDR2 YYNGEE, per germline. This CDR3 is CASSGKGWGTDTQYF. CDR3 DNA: TGTGCCAGCAGCGGAAAGGGGTGGGGCACAGATACGCAGTATTTT.

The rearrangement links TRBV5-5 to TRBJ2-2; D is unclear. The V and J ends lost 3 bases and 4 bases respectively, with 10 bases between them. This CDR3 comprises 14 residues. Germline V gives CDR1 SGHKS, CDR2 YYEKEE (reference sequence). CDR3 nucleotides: TGTGCCAGCAGCTCGCGACCGGGCACCGGGGAGCTGTTTTTT. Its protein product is CASSSRPGTGELFF.

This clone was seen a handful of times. CDR3: CASSPRARQAYNSPLHF. CDR3 nucleotide sequence: TGTGCCAGCAGCCCGAGGGCTAGACAGGCATATAATTCACCCCTCCACTTT. The chain joins TRBV9 to TRBJ1-6; D is perhaps TRBD1 (6 bases). Deletions cut 4 bases from V and 4 bases from J, with 18 bases between. This CDR3 spans 17 amino acids. Germline V CDR1 and CDR2: SGDLS, YYNGEE. Full variable domain (missing parts from reference TRBV9 and TRBJ1-6): DSGVTQTPKHLITATGQRVTLRCSPRSGDLSVYWYQQSLDQGLQFLIQYYNGEERAKGNILERFSAQQFPDLHSELNLSSLELGDSALYFCASSPRARQAYNSPLHFGNGTRLTVT.

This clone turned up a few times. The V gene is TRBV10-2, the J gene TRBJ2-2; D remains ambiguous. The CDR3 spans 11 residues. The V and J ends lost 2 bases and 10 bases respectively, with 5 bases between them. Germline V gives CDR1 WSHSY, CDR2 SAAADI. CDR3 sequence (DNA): TGCGCCAGCAGTGAGATAGAGGAGCTGTTTTTT. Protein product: CASSEIEELFF.

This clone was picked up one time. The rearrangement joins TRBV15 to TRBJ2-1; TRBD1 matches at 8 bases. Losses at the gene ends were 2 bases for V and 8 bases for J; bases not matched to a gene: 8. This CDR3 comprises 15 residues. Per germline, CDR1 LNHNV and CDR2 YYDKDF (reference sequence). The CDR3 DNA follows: TGTGCCACCAGCAGACCCGGGACAGGCATCCATGAGCAGTTCTTC. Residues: CATSRPGTGIHEQFF.

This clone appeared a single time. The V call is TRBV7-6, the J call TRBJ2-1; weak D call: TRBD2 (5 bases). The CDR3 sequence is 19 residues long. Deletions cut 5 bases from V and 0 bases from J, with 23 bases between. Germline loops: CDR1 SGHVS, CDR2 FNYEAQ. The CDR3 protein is CASSRLGGGSASSYNEQFF. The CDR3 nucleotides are TGTGCCAGCAGCCGCCTGGGTGGCGGGTCGGCGAGCTCCTACAATGAGCAGTTCTTC.

The CDR3 is CASSKGVQGRRNTEAFF. The CDR3 DNA is TGTGCCAGCAGCAAGGGAGTACAGGGGCGTCGGAACACTGAAGCTTTCTTT. This chain links TRBV21-1 with TRBJ1-1; the table gives TRBD1 as D, unverified against the DNA. TRBV21-1 is a pseudogene locus. This CDR3 has 17 amino acids.

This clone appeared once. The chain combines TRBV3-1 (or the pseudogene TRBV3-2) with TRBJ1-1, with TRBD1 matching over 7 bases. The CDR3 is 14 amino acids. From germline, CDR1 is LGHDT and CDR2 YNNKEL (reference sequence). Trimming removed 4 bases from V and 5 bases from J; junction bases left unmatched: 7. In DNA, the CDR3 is TGTGCCAGCAGCCTTTCGACAGGGCGGACTGAAGCTTTCTTT. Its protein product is CASSLSTGRTEAFF.

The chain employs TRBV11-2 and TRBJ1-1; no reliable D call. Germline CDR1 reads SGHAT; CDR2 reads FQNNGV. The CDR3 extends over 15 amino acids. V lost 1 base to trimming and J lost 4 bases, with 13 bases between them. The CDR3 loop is CASSLGFGGSTEAFF. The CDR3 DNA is TGTGCCAGCAGCTTAGGGTTCGGAGGGAGCACTGAAGCTTTCTTT.

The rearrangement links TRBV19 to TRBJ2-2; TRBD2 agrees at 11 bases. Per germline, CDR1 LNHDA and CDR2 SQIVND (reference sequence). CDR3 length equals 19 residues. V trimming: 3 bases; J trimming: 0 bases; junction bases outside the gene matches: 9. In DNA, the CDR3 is TGTGCCAGTAGTATGAGAGGGCTAGCGGGAGGATCGAACACCGGGGAGCTGTTTTTT. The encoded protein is CASSMRGLAGGSNTGELFF.

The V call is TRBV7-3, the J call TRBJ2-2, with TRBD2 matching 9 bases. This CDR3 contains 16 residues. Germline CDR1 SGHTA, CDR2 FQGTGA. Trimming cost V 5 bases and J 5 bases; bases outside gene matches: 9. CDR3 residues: CASSDKTSGGTGELFF. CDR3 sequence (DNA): TGTGCCAGCAGCGATAAGACTAGCGGTGGGACCGGGGAGCTGTTTTTT.

In DNA, the CDR3 is TGTGCCAGCAGTTTGTCGCCGGGAATGAACACTGAAGCTTTCTTT. Protein: CASSLSPGMNTEAFF. The chain links TRBV28 to TRBJ1-1, with D unresolved. Germline V gene lookup returns CDR1 MDHEN and CDR2 SYDVKM. The V gene lost 3 bases and the J gene lost 0 bases, with 11 bases spanning the gap. The CDR3 is 15 amino acids.

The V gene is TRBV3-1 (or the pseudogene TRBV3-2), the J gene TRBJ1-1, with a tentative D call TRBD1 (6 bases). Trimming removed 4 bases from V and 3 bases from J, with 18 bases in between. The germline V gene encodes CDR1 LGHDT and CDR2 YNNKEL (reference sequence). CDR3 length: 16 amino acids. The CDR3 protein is CASSLYSGRGDTEAFF. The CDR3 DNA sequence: TGTGCCAGCAGCCTCTATTCCGGCAGGGGTGACACTGAAGCTTTCTTT.

CDR3 coding DNA: TGTGCCAGCGGGGGGGCCGATTACAATGAGCAGTTCTTC. Its protein is CASGGADYNEQFF. The chain employs TRBV7-9 and TRBJ2-1, with D possibly being TRBD2 (7 bases). Germline CDR1 is SEHNR and CDR2 is FQNEAQ (reference sequence). This CDR3 contains 13 residues. Trimming stripped 8 bases from V and 4 bases from J, with 12 bases between.

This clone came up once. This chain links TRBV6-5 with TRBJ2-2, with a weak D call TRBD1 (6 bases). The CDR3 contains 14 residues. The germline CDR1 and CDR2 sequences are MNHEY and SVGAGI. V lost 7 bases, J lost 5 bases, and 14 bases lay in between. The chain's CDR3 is CASIYARGTGELFF. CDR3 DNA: TGTGCCAGCATATATGCCAGGGGAACCGGGGAGCTGTTTTTT.

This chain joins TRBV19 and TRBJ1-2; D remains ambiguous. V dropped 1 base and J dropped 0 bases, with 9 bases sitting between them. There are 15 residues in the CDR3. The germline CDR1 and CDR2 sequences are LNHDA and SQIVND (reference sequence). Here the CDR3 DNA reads TGTGCCAGTAGTATAGCTCCAGATTCTAACTATGGCTACACCTTC. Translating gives CASSIAPDSNYGYTF.

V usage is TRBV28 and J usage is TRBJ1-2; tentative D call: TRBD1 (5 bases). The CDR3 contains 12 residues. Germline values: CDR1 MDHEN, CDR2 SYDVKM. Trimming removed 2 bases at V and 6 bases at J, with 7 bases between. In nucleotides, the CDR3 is TGTGCCAGCAGTTTAGGCAGGGATGGCTACACCTTC. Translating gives CASSLGRDGYTF.

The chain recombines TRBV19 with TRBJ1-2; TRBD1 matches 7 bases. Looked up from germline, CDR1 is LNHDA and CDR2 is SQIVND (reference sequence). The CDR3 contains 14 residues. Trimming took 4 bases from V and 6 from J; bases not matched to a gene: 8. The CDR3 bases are TGTGCCAGTAGTAACCCAGGACAGGTCCATGGCTACACCTTC. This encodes CASSNPGQVHGYTF.